These 22 T cell receptor beta chains were all obtained from the same sample, sequenced in a study of T cell responses to AZD1222 COVID-19 vaccine. The method was immunoSEQ multiplex PCR; TCRdb's version includes in-frame clones alone and lacks a portion of them. The table has some 150,000 clones, 85% to 95% seen once; the top ten hold 0.91%. The sample in question was peripheral blood, obtained on day 0 of MenACWY control vaccination. These receptors came from an adult in good health.

This clone was found once. This chain connects TRBV6-1 to TRBJ2-1; 7 bases match TRBD2. The trim removed 2 bases at V and 0 bases at J, leaving 7 bases unmatched. CDR1 MNHNS and CDR2 SASEGT come from the germline V gene. The CDR3 totals 17 residues. The CDR3 DNA reads TGTGCCAGCAGTGAACTTCCTAGCGGCCGCTCCTACAATGAGCAGTTCTTC. Translating it yields CASSELPSGRSYNEQFF.

V is TRBV29-1 and J is TRBJ2-5; 10 nucleotides line up with TRBD2. V gave up 1 base and J gave up 5 bases; unmatched junction bases: 25. CDR1 and CDR2 (germline): SQVTM, ANQGSEA. This CDR3 has 21 amino acids. The CDR3 is CSVEAWGPLGLAGVESETQYF. The CDR3 DNA sequence: TGCAGCGTTGAAGCCTGGGGCCCCCTGGGGCTAGCGGGAGTTGAATCGGAGACCCAGTACTTC.

The chain has TRBV4-2 and TRBJ1-5; possible D gene TRBD1, 5 bases. Trimming removed 4 bases at V and 3 bases at J, with 10 bases between. CDR1 and CDR2 from the germline V gene are LGHNA and YNFKEQ. The CDR3 length is 14 residues. The CDR3 loop is CASSLDSANQPQHF. The CDR3, as DNA: TGTGCCAGCAGCCTTGACAGCGCCAATCAGCCCCAGCATTTT.

The chain combines TRBV27 with TRBJ1-2; 10 bases are a match to TRBD1. The CDR3 contains 14 residues. V shed 6 bases and J 7 bases; nucleotides not matched to a gene: 8. Germline CDR1 MNHEY, CDR2 SMNVEV (reference sequence). Written as DNA, the CDR3 is TGTGCCAGCAGGCAAGACAGGGGGCGCGGTGGCTACACCTTC. Residues: CASRQDRGRGGYTF.

The CDR3 DNA is TGCGCCAGCAGCCAAATAGGAAGGGGGCGCAGGACTGAAGCTTTCTTT. It yields the protein CASSQIGRGRRTEAFF. V and J are TRBV4-1 and TRBJ1-1; 7 bases line up with TRBD1. The trim removed 2 bases at V and 5 bases at J, leaving 11 bases unmatched. From germline, CDR1 is MGHRA and CDR2 YSYEKL. The CDR3 totals 16 residues.

The chain carries TRBV18 and TRBJ2-4, with D possibly TRBD1 on 5 matching bases. The CDR3 covers 15 residues. Trimming took 0 bases from V and 7 from J, leaving 13 bases between them. Per germline, CDR1 KGHSH and CDR2 LQKENI. This chain's CDR3 is CASSPPRQGINIQYF. As DNA, the CDR3 is TGTGCCAGCTCACCACCCCGCCAGGGAATCAACATTCAGTACTTC.

The chain couples TRBV9 to TRBJ1-6, with D possibly matching TRBD1 (5 bases). V was trimmed by 3 bases and J by 5 bases, leaving 9 bases between them. The CDR3 has 14 residues. CDR1 and CDR2 (germline): SGDLS, YYNGEE. CDR3 nucleotide sequence: TGTGCCAGCAGCGACAGGCCCAATAATTCACCCCTCCACTTT. Its translation: CASSDRPNNSPLHF. The whole variable domain, remainder taken from reference TRBV9 and TRBJ1-6, is DSGVTQTPKHLITATGQRVTLRCSPRSGDLSVYWYQQSLDQGLQFLIQYYNGEERAKGNILERFSAQQFPDLHSELNLSSLELGDSALYFCASSDRPNNSPLHFGNGTRLTVT.

The rearrangement joins TRBV28 to TRBJ2-7; D ambiguous. The CDR3 is 14 amino acids. Trimming left V 6 bases short and J 2 bases short, with 14 bases between. Germline CDR1 is MDHEN and CDR2 is SYDVKM. CDR3 loop: CASSPTRLAYEQYF. In nucleotides, the CDR3 is TGTGCCAGCAGCCCAACTCGGCTAGCCTACGAGCAGTACTTC.

This clone came up once. J is TRBJ1-2 and V is TRBV29-1; maybe TRBD1 (6 bases). This CDR3 is 10 amino acids long. The germline gives CDR1 SQVTM, CDR2 ANQGSEA. V was clipped by 6 bases and J by 7 bases, with 9 bases between them. The CDR3 protein is CSVGGAGYTF. The CDR3 DNA reads TGCAGCGTCGGGGGGGCTGGCTACACCTTC.

The chain combines TRBV5-1 with TRBJ2-1; D is unresolved. Trimming stripped 2 bases from V and 3 bases from J, with 15 bases between. Germline CDR1 reads SGHRS; CDR2 reads YFSETQ. The CDR3 extends over 16 amino acids. The CDR3 region is CASSFRAWMLYNEQFF. CDR3 in DNA: TGCGCCAGCAGCTTTAGGGCCTGGATGCTCTACAATGAGCAGTTCTTC. The full variable domain, completed using reference TRBV5-1 and TRBJ2-1, is KAGVTQTPRYLIKTRGQQVTLSCSPISGHRSVSWYQQTPGQGLQFLFEYFSETQRNKGNFPGRFSGRQFSNSRSEMNVSTLELGDSALYLCASSFRAWMLYNEQFFGPGTRLTVL.

The CDR3 loop reads CASSLRNPTVYGYTF. CDR3 DNA: TGTGCCAGCAGCTTAAGGAACCCGACAGTCTATGGCTACACCTTC. The chain has TRBV7-2 and TRBJ1-2; maybe TRBD1 (5 bases). Germline lookup yields CDR1 SGHTA and CDR2 FQGNSA. The CDR3 is 15 residues long. Deletions cut 2 bases from V and 4 bases from J, with 14 bases between.

J is TRBJ1-6 and V is TRBV5-1; TRBD1 is a possible D gene (5 bases). The CDR3 totals 14 residues. CDR1 SGHRS and CDR2 YFSETQ come from the germline V gene. Trimming pared 4 bases from V and 9 bases from J, leaving 14 bases between. The CDR3 region is CASSPQDFGSPLHF. DNA for the CDR3: TGCGCCAGCAGCCCACAGGATTTTGGTTCACCCCTCCACTTT. Based on the CDR3 plus reference TRBV5-1 and TRBJ1-6, the full variable domain is KAGVTQTPRYLIKTRGQQVTLSCSPISGHRSVSWYQQTPGQGLQFLFEYFSETQRNKGNFPGRFSGRQFSNSRSEMNVSTLELGDSALYLCASSPQDFGSPLHFGNGTRLTVT.

The V and J genes are TRBV2 and TRBJ2-7, with TRBD1 matching 9 bases. This CDR3 comprises 14 residues. Per the germline V gene, CDR1 is SNHLY and CDR2 is FYNNEI. V shed 7 bases and J 3 bases; nucleotides not matched to a gene: 7. The CDR3 DNA reads TGTGCCAGCACCCCCGGGACAGGGTTCTACGAGCAGTACTTC. Translation: CASTPGTGFYEQYF.

The V gene is TRBV15, the J gene TRBJ1-1; D unclear. Germline CDR1 is LNHNV and CDR2 is YYDKDF (reference sequence). V was pared by 3 bases and J by 11 bases, with 16 bases between. There are 13 residues in the CDR3. CDR3 in amino acids: CATSSFGWGKAFF. In DNA form, the CDR3 reads TGTGCCACCAGCAGCTTCGGGTGGGGAAAGGCTTTCTTT.

This clone was observed a few times. The rearrangement links TRBV10-1 to TRBJ2-3, with D perhaps TRBD1 (6 bases). CDR3 length equals 14 residues. V was pared by 3 bases and J by 8 bases, with 15 bases between. Germline lookup yields CDR1 WNHNN and CDR2 SYGVQD (reference sequence). CDR3 protein: CASSDGTRLGTQYF. The CDR3 coding sequence is TGCGCCAGCAGTGACGGGACACGGTTGGGTACGCAGTATTTT.

This clone occurred once. This chain joins TRBV7-9 and TRBJ2-7; 13 bases are shared with TRBD2. Germline V gives CDR1 SEHNR, CDR2 FQNEAQ (reference sequence). The CDR3 spans 16 residues. V lost 3 bases and J lost 0; bases outside the gene matches: 2. CDR3 nucleotides: TGTGCCAGCAGCTTGACTAGCGGGAGGTTCTCCTACGAGCAGTACTTC. It specifies CASSLTSGRFSYEQYF. The variable domain in full, completed from reference TRBV7-9 and TRBJ2-7, reads DTGVSQNPRHKITKRGQNVTFRCDPISEHNRLYWYRQTLGQGPEFLTYFQNEAQLEKSRLLSDRFSAERPKGSFSTLEIQRTEQGDSAMYLCASSLTSGRFSYEQYFGPGTRLTVT.

The chain joins TRBV25-1 to TRBJ2-1; TRBD1 is a possible D gene (5 bases). CDR1 is MGHDK, CDR2 SYGVNS, per germline. V dropped 6 bases and J dropped 5 bases, with 17 bases sitting between them. The CDR3 is 15 residues long. The chain's CDR3 is CASRGSGADHNEQFF. CDR3 DNA: TGTGCCAGCAGGGGAAGTGGGGCCGATCACAATGAGCAGTTCTTC.

The chain uses TRBV7-9 and TRBJ2-1; 13 bases are a match to TRBD2. This CDR3 comprises 13 residues. Germline V gives CDR1 SEHNR, CDR2 FQNEAQ (reference sequence). Trimming at V came to 3 bases and at J to 15 bases, leaving 5 bases not matched to a gene. CDR3 in DNA: TGTGCCAGCAGCTTTACTAGCGGGGGGGCGGTGTTCTTC. It is translated as CASSFTSGGAVFF. The full variable domain, with the rest looked up from reference TRBV7-9 and TRBJ2-1, is DTGVSQNPRHKITKRGQNVTFRCDPISEHNRLYWYRQTLGQGPEFLTYFQNEAQLEKSRLLSDRFSAERPKGSFSTLEIQRTEQGDSAMYLCASSFTSGGAVFFGPGTRLTVL.

The CDR3 sequence is CASSGGRGSDTEAFF. CDR3 coding DNA: TGTGCCAGCAGCGGAGGACGGGGGTCGGACACTGAAGCTTTCTTT. The J gene is TRBJ1-1, the V gene TRBV2, with TRBD1 as a possible D gene (5 bases). This CDR3 has 15 amino acids. Trimming took off 6 bases at V and 3 bases at J, with 17 bases between the two ends. Germline V gene lookup returns CDR1 SNHLY and CDR2 FYNNEI.

The rearrangement links TRBV6-5 to TRBJ2-2; D ambiguous. Germline V CDR1 and CDR2: MNHEY, SVGAGI. The V gene lost 7 bases and the J gene lost 1 base, with 10 bases spanning the gap. This CDR3 has 14 amino acids. As DNA, the CDR3 is TGTGCCAGCATCAGGTTCGGGAACACCGGGGAGCTGTTTTTT. This gives the protein CASIRFGNTGELFF.

The V and J genes are TRBV7-9 and TRBJ2-7, with a possible D match to TRBD2 (5 bases). Trimming took off 5 bases at V and 5 bases at J, with 19 bases between the two ends. Germline CDR1 is SEHNR and CDR2 is FQNEAQ (reference sequence). The CDR3 contains 15 residues. Here the CDR3 DNA reads TGTGCCAGCAGCCCTCGGACTGTTTTCGGTGACGAGCAGTACTTC. Amino acids: CASSPRTVFGDEQYF.

This clone showed up just once. The chain links TRBV2 to TRBJ2-1; 12 positions match TRBD2. Germline CDR1 reads SNHLY; CDR2 reads FYNNEI. The CDR3 totals 15 residues. With 5 bases clipped from V and 1 base from J, the junction kept 0 bases outside the gene matches. CDR3 region: CASSLAGGSYNEQFF. For the CDR3, the DNA is TGTGCCAGCAGTCTAGCGGGAGGGTCCTACAATGAGCAGTTCTTC. Full variable domain (remainder filled in from reference TRBV2 and TRBJ2-1): EPEVTQTPSHQVTQMGQEVILRCVPISNHLYFYWYRQILGQKVEFLVSFYNNEISEKSEIFDDQFSVERPDGSNFTLKIRSTKLEDSAMYFCASSLAGGSYNEQFFGPGTRLTVL.